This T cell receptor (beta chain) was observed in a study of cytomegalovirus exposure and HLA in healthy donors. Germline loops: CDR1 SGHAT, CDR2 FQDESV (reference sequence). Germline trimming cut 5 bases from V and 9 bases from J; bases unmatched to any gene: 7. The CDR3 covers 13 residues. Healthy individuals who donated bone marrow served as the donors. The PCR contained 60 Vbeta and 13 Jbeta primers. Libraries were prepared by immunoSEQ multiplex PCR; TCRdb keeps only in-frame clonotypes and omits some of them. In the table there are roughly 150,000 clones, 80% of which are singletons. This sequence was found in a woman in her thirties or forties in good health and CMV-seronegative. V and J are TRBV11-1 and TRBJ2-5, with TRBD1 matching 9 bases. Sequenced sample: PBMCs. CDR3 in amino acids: CASSRDRTGAQYF. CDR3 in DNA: TGTGCCAGCAGCCGGGACAGGACAGGGGCCCAGTACTTC.